This T cell receptor (beta chain) was captured by sequencing in a study of molecular identifiers for immune sequencing clone quantification. Previously described methods and listed TCR primers were used for bulk TCR libraries. Via MiXCR, TCRdb re-called the PCR reads, giving one row per CDR3 protein. The sample lists approximately 500,000 distinct CDR3 sequences, about 20% occurring once. When naive CD8 T cells were sorted, they were gated as CD8+CD4-CCR7+CD45RA+. V was pared by 5 bases and J by 2 bases, with 20 bases between. Germline CDR1 is SGHAT and CDR2 is FQNNGV. The CDR3 loop spans 17 amino acids.

The sequenced sample consisted of naive CD8+ T cells from blood, with Jurkat cell RNA spiked in. Described subset: FACS-sorted CD8+CD4-CCR7+CD45RA+ naive T cells. The chain is built from TRBV11-2 and TRBJ2-3; D call uncertain. The origin of this receptor is a human donor in good health. Some libraries in this study had Jurkat cell RNA spiked in. CDR3: CASSQNGLVTYTDTQYF. CDR3 DNA: TGTGCCAGCAGCCAAAACGGGCTTGTGACATACACAGATACGCAGTATTTT.